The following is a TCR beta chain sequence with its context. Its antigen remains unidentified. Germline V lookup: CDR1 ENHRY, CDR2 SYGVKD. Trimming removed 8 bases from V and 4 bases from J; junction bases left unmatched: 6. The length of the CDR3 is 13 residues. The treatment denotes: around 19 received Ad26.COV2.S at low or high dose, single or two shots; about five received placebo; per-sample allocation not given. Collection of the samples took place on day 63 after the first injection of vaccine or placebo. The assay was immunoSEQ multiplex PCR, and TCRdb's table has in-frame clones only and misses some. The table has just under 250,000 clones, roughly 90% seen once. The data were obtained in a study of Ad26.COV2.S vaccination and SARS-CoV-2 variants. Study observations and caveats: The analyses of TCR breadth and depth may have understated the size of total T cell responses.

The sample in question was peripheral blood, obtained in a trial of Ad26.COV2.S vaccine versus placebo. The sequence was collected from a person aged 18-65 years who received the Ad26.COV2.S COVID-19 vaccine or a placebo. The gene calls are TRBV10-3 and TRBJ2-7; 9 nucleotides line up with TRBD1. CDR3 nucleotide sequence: TGTGCCATCGGAACAGGGGGCCGGTACGAGCAGTACTTC. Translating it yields CAIGTGGRYEQYF.